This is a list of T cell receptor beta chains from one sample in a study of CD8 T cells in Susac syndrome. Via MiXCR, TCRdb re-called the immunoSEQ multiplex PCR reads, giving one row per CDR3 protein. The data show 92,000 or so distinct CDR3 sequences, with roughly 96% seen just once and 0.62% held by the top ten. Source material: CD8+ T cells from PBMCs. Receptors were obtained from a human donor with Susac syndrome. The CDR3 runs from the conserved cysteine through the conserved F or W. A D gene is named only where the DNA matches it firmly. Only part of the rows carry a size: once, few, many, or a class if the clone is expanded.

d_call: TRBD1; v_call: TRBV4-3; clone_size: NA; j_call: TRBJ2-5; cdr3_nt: TGCGCCAGCAGCGTCGACAGGGCCGGGACCCAGTACTTC; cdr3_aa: CASSVDRAGTQYF
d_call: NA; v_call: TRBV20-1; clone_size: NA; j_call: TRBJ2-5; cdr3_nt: TGCACCGCGGAAGGGACCCAGTACTTC; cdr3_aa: CTAEGTQYF
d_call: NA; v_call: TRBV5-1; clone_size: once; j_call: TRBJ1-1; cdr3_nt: TGCGCCAGCAGCCAAACAGGGCCCCTGAACACTGAAGCTTTCTTT; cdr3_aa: CASSQTGPLNTEAFF
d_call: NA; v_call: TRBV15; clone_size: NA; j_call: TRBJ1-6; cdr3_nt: TGTGCCACCAGCAGAGATGGGGACATAAATAATTCACCCCTCCACTTT; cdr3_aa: CATSRDGDINNSPLHF
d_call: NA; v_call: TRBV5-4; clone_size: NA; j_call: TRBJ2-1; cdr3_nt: TGTGCCAGCAGCTTTCAGGGAGGTAATGAGCAGTTCTTC; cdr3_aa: CASSFQGGNEQFF
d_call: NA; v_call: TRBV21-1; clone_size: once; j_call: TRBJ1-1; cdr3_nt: TGTGCCGGGACAGATGACACTGAAGCTTTCTTT; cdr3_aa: CAGTDDTEAFF
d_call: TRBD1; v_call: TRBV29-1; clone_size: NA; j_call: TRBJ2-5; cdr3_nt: TGCAGCGTTGGAGCGACAGGGGAGACCCAGTACTTC; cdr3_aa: CSVGATGETQYF
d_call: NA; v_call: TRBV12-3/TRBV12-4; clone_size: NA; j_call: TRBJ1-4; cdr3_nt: TGTGCCAGCAGTTTAGCCGTCGGACACGAGGAAAAACTGTTTTTT; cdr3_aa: CASSLAVGHEEKLFF
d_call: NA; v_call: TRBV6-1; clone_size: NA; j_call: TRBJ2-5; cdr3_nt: TGTGCCAGCAGTACGTACAGAGAGACCCAGTACTTC; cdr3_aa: CASSTYRETQYF
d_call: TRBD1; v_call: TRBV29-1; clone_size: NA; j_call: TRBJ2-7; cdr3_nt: TGCAGCGTTGTAGGGACAGGGACCTACGAGCAGTACTTC; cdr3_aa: CSVVGTGTYEQYF
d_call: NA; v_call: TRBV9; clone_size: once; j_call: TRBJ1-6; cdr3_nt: TGTGCCAGCAGCGTAGACAATTCACCCCTCCACTTT; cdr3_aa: CASSVDNSPLHF
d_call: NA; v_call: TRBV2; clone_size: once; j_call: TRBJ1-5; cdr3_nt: TGTGCCAGCAGTCGGGACACAGTCTTCAGCAATCAGCCCCAGCATTTT; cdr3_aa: CASSRDTVFSNQPQHF
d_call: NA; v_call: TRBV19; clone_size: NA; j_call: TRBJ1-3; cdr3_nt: TGTGCCAGTAGTCCGGTTTGGTCCTCTGGAAACACCATATATTTT; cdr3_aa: CASSPVWSSGNTIYF
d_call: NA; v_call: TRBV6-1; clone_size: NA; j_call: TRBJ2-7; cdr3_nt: TGTGCCAGCAGTGAAGCCGGCCACGGACCCTACGAGCAGTACTTC; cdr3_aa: CASSEAGHGPYEQYF